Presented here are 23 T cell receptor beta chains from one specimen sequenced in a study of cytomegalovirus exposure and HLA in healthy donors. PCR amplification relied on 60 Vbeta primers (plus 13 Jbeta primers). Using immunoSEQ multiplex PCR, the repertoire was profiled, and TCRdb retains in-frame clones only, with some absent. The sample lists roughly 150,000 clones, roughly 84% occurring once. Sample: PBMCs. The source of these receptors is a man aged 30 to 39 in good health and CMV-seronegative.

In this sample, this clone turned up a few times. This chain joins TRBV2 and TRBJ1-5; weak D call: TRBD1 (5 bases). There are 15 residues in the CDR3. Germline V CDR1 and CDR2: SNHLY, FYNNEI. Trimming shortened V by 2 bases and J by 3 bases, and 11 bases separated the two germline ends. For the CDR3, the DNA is TGTGCCAGCAGTGAATTGGGAGGGGACAATCAGCCCCAGCATTTT. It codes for CASSELGGDNQPQHF. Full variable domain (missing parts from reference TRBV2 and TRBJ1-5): EPEVTQTPSHQVTQMGQEVILRCVPISNHLYFYWYRQILGQKVEFLVSFYNNEISEKSEIFDDQFSVERPDGSNFTLKIRSTKLEDSAMYFCASSELGGDNQPQHFGDGTRLSIL.

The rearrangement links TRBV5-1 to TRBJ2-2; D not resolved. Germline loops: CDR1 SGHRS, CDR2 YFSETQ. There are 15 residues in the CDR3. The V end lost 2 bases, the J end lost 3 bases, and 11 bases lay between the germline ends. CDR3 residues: CASSFRFTDTGELFF. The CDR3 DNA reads TGCGCCAGCAGCTTCCGGTTTACGGACACCGGGGAGCTGTTTTTT. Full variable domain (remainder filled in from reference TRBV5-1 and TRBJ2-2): KAGVTQTPRYLIKTRGQQVTLSCSPISGHRSVSWYQQTPGQGLQFLFEYFSETQRNKGNFPGRFSGRQFSNSRSEMNVSTLELGDSALYLCASSFRFTDTGELFFGEGSRLTVL.

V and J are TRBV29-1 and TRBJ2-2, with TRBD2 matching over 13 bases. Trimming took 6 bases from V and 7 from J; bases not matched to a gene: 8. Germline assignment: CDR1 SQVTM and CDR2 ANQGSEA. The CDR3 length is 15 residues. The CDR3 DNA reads TGCAGCGTGTGGACTAGCGGGGGAGTACACGGGGAGCTGTTTTTT. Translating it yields CSVWTSGGVHGELFF.

The CDR3 DNA follows: TGTGCCAGCTCACAAACCTTCGAGACAGGGAGTTCACCCCTCCACTTT. Translating it yields CASSQTFETGSSPLHF. The chain has TRBV18 and TRBJ1-6, with 7 bases identical to TRBD1. Germline V gene lookup returns CDR1 KGHSH and CDR2 LQKENI. With 4 bases clipped from V and 9 bases from J, the junction kept 12 bases outside the gene matches. The CDR3 is made up of 16 amino acids.

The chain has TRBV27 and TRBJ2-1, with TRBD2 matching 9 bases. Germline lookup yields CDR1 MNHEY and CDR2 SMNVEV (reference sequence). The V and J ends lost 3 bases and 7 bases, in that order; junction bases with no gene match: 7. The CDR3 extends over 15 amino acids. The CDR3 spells CASSFAASGINEQFF. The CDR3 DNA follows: TGTGCCAGCAGTTTTGCGGCTAGCGGGATAAATGAGCAGTTCTTC.

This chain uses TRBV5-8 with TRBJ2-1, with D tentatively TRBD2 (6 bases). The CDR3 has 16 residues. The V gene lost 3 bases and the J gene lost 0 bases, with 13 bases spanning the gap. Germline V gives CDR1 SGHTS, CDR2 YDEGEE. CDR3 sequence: CASSSGDFSSYNEQFF. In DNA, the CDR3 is TGTGCCAGCAGCTCGGGGGACTTCAGCTCCTACAATGAGCAGTTCTTC.

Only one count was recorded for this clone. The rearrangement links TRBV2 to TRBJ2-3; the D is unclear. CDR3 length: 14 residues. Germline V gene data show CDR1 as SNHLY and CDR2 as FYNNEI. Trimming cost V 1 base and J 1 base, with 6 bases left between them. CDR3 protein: CASSEGRGTDTQYF. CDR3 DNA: TGTGCCAGCAGTGAAGGCCGGGGCACAGATACGCAGTATTTT.

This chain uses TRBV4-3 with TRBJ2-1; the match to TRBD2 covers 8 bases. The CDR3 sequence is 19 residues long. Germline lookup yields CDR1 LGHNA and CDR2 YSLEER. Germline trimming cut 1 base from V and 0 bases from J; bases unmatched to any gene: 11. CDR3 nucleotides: TGCGCCAGCAGCCAAGTCATGGGCGGGGGGCACTACTCCTACAATGAGCAGTTCTTC. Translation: CASSQVMGGGHYSYNEQFF.

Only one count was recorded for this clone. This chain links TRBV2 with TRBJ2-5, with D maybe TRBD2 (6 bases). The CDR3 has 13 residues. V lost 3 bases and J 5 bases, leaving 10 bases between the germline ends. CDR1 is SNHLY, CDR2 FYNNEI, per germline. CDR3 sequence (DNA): TGTGCCAGCAGTGATGTGGGGAGGGAGACCCAGTACTTC. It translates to CASSDVGRETQYF. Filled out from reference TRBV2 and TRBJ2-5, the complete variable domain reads EPEVTQTPSHQVTQMGQEVILRCVPISNHLYFYWYRQILGQKVEFLVSFYNNEISEKSEIFDDQFSVERPDGSNFTLKIRSTKLEDSAMYFCASSDVGRETQYFGPGTRLLVL.

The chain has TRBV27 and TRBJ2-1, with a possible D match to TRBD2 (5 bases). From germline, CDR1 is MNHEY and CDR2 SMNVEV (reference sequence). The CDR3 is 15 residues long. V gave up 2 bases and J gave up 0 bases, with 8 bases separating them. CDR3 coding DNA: TGTGCCAGCAGTTTACTGGGGAGCTCCTACAATGAGCAGTTCTTC. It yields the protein CASSLLGSSYNEQFF.

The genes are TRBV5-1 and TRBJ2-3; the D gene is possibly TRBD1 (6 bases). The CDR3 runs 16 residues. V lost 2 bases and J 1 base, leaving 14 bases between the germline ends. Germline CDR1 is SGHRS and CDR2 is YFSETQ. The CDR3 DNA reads TGCGCCAGCAGCTTACAGCAGGGGCCTGGCACAGATACGCAGTATTTT. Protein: CASSLQQGPGTDTQYF.

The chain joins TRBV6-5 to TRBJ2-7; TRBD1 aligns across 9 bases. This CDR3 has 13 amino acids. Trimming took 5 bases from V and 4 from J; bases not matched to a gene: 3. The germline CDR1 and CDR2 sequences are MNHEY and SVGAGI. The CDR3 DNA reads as TGTGCCAGCAGTGCGACAGGGGGGTACGAGCAGTACTTC. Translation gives CASSATGGYEQYF.

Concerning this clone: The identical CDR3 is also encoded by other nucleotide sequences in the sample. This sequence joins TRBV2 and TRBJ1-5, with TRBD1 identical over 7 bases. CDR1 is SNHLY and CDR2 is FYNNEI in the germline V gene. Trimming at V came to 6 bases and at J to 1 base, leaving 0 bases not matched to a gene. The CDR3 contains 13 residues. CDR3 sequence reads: CASRGQSNQPQHF. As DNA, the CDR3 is TGTGCCAGCAGGGGACAGAGCAATCAGCCCCAGCATTTT.

The CDR3 loop is CASSRSEGGVYNEQFF. The CDR3 DNA sequence: TGCGCCAGCAGTCGATCCGAAGGAGGGGTCTACAATGAGCAGTTCTTC. The V and J genes are TRBV23-1 and TRBJ2-1; D perhaps matches TRBD2 (6 bases). TRBV23-1 is annotated as an ORF whose role is uncertain. This CDR3 comprises 16 residues. V lost 4 bases and J 3 bases, leaving 16 bases between the germline ends.

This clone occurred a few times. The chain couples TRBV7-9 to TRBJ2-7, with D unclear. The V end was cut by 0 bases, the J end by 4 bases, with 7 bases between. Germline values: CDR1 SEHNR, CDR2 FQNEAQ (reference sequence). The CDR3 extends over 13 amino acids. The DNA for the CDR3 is TGTGCCAGCAGCTTAGCGAGAAGTTACGAGCAGTACTTC. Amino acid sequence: CASSLARSYEQYF. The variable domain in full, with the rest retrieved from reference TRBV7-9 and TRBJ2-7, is DTGVSQNPRHKITKRGQNVTFRCDPISEHNRLYWYRQTLGQGPEFLTYFQNEAQLEKSRLLSDRFSAERPKGSFSTLEIQRTEQGDSAMYLCASSLARSYEQYFGPGTRLTVT.

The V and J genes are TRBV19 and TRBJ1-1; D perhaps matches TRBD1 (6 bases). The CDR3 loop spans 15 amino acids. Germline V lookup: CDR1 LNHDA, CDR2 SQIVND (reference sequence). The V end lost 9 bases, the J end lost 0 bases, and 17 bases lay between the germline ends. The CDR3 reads CASLGAGGMNTEAFF. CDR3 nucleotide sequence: TGTGCCAGCTTGGGGGCAGGAGGCATGAACACTGAAGCTTTCTTT.

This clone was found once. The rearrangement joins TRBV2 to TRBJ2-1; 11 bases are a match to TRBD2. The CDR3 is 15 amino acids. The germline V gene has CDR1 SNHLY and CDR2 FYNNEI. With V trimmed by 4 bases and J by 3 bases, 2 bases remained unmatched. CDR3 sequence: CASSGLAGIYNEQFF. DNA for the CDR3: TGTGCCAGCAGTGGACTAGCGGGAATCTACAATGAGCAGTTCTTC.

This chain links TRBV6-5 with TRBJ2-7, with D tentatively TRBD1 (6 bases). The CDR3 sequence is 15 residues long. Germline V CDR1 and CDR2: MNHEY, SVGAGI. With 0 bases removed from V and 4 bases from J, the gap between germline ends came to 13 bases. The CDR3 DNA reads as TGTGCCAGCAGTTACTCGATTCTGGACAGATACGAGCAGTACTTC. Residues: CASSYSILDRYEQYF.

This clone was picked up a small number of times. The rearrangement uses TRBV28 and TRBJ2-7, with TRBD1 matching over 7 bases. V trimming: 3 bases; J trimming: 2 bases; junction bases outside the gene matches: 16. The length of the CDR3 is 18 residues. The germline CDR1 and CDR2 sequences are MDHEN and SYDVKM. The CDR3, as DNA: TGTGCCAGCAGTTTTGTTTTGTCGTTATGGGACAGAGCCTACGAGCAGTACTTC. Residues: CASSFVLSLWDRAYEQYF.

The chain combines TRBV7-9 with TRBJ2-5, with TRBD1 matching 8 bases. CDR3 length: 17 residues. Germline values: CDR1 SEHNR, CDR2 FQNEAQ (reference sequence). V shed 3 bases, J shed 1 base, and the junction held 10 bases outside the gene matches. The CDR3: CASSFLLPGGIQETQYF. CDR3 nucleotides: TGTGCCAGCAGCTTCCTTCTCCCAGGGGGCATCCAAGAGACCCAGTACTTC.

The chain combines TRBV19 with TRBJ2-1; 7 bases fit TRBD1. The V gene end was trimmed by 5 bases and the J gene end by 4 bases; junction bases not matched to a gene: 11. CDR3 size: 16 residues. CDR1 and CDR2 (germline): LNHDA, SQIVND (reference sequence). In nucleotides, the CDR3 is TGTGCCAGTAGTGCCCCTACAGGGGTAGGGTACAATGAGCAGTTCTTC. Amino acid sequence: CASSAPTGVGYNEQFF.

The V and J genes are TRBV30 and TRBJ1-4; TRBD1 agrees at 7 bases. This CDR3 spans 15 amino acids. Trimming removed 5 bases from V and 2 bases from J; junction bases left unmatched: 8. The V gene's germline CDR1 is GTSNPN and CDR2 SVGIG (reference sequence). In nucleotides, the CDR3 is TGTGCCTGGGGCAGACAGGGATGGACTAATGAAAAACTGTTTTTT. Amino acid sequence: CAWGRQGWTNEKLFF.

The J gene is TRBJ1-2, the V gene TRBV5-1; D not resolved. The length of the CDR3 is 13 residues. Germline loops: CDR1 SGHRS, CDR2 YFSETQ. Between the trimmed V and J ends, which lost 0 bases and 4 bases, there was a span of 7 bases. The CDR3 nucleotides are TGCGCCAGCAGCTTGGATGCAGTCTATGGCTACACCTTC. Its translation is CASSLDAVYGYTF.